This T cell receptor beta chain was documented in a study of identical twins. V lost 5 bases, J lost 1 base, and 7 bases stayed unmatched. The CDR3 has 15 residues. Germline CDR1 DFQATT, CDR2 SNEGSKA (reference sequence). Each CDR3 protein gets one entry after TCRdb re-called the 5' RACE reads with MiXCR. Of some 500,000 distinct CDR3 sequences detected, 20% to 25% appear once; the ten largest clones hold about 0.99%. Regarding the study as a whole: Among monozygotic twins, out-of-frame TCR alpha sharing exceeded what models predicted. Its conclusions, products of cross-sectional statistical analysis, did not come from following the same donors.

Only a few counts were recorded for this clonotype. Antigen: not known. This sample was also put to use in a study of T cells expressing NK-cell markers. This second study notes: Out of eight donors sequenced, seven tested HCMV-seropositive and the remaining one seronegative.

The origin of this receptor is a woman aged 18-29 years in good health. The rearrangement joins TRBV20-1 to TRBJ2-1, with 8 positions matching TRBD2. Sequencing input: CD4+ T cells sorted from blood. The CDR3 region is CSARSGRRSYNEQFF. CDR3 DNA: TGCAGTGCTCGGAGCGGGAGACGGTCCTACAATGAGCAGTTCTTC.